The rows below give T cell receptor beta chains drawn from one sample of a study of blood T cell repertoires in COVID-19. TCRdb's table, derived via immunoSEQ multiplex PCR, lists solely in-frame clones and lacks some. The sample contains 250,000 to 350,000 clones, about four fifths of which appear only once. Sequencing was done on a sample of peripheral blood. Source of these receptors: a woman aged 45-59 years with acute or convalescent COVID-19. The CDR3 runs from the conserved cysteine through the conserved F or W. The D gene is left open where the match is weak. Some rows mark clone size as missing; the rest say once, few, many or name a class of expanded clone.

- | few | TRBJ1-6 | TRBV4-3 | CASSQEDGGLLSYNSPLHF | TGCGCCAGCAGCCAAGAGGACGGAGGTCTACTCTCCTATAATTCACCCCTCCACTTT
- | - | TRBJ2-1 | TRBV3-1/TRBV3-2 | CASSQVGAQFF | TGTGCCAGCAGCCAAGTGGGGGCCCAGTTCTTC
TRBD2 | - | TRBJ2-2 | TRBV4-2 | CASSQPSGAGIGELFF | TGTGCCAGCAGCCAGCCTAGCGGGGCCGGAATCGGGGAGCTGTTTTTT
TRBD1 | - | TRBJ1-6 | TRBV12-3/TRBV12-4 | CASRTGGYSPLHF | TGTGCCAGCCGGACAGGGGGCTATTCACCCCTCCACTTT
TRBD1 | - | TRBJ1-1 | TRBV5-1 | CASSWGQGEGEAFF | TGCGCCAGCAGCTGGGGACAGGGGGAAGGTGAAGCTTTCTTT
- | - | TRBJ2-3 | TRBV30 | CASEESTDTQYF | TGTGCCTCAGAAGAAAGCACAGATACGCAGTATTTT
TRBD1 | - | TRBJ1-1 | TRBV4-3 | CASSLTGTGTEAFF | TGCGCCAGCAGCTTAACCGGGACAGGAACTGAAGCTTTCTTT
TRBD1 | - | TRBJ1-2 | TRBV6-6 | CASSRPGTANYGYTF | TGTGCCAGCAGTCGACCCGGGACAGCAAACTATGGCTACACCTTC
- | - | TRBJ2-3 | TRBV5-1 | CASSLGMGLQGGADTQYF | TGCGCCAGCAGCTTGGGGATGGGTTTACAAGGGGGAGCAGATACGCAGTATTTT
TRBD2 | - | TRBJ2-3 | TRBV4-1 | CASSQVMTSDTDTQYF | TGCGCCAGCAGCCAGGTTATGACTAGCGACACAGATACGCAGTATTTT
TRBD2 | - | TRBJ2-5 | TRBV5-4 | CASSFPGLAGGKETQYF | TGTGCCAGCAGCTTCCCCGGGTTAGCGGGGGGGAAAGAGACCCAGTACTTC
TRBD2 | - | TRBJ2-5 | TRBV18 | CASSPTSGKETQYF | TGTGCCAGCTCACCAACTAGCGGAAAAGAGACCCAGTACTTC
- | - | TRBJ2-5 | TRBV18 | CASSPDRETQYF | TGTGCCAGCTCACCAGACAGGGAGACCCAGTACTTC
TRBD1 | - | TRBJ2-3 | TRBV7-9 | CASSSTGLPTDTQYF | TGTGCCAGCAGCTCGACAGGGCTTCCCACAGATACGCAGTATTTT
TRBD2 | - | TRBJ2-2 | TRBV9 | CASSGSGGRAGELFF | TGTGCCAGCAGCGGGAGTGGCGGGAGAGCCGGGGAGCTGTTTTTT
TRBD1 | - | TRBJ1-5 | TRBV19 | CASSGQGQGQPQHF | TGTGCCAGTAGCGGACAGGGGCAGGGACAGCCCCAGCATTTT
- | - | TRBJ2-2 | TRBV27 | CASSLFWGGPTGELFF | TGTGCCAGCAGTTTATTCTGGGGGGGGCCCACCGGGGAGCTGTTTTTT
- | - | TRBJ2-2 | TRBV5-1 | CASSLRSTGSGELFF | TGCGCCAGCAGCTTGAGGAGCACGGGGTCCGGGGAGCTGTTTTTT
- | - | TRBJ1-1 | TRBV7-2 | CASSADYGAFF | TGTGCCAGCAGCGCGGACTATGGGGCTTTCTTT
- | - | TRBJ2-5 | TRBV20-1 | CSARQGGTQYF | TGCAGTGCTAGGCAAGGAGGGACCCAGTACTTC
- | - | TRBJ2-5 | TRBV7-2 | CASSLRRVVETQYF | TGTGCCAGCAGCCTCCGGAGGGTAGTGGAGACCCAGTACTTC
- | few | TRBJ2-3 | TRBV2 | CASSPDRQTDTQYF | TGTGCCAGCAGTCCGGACAGACAAACAGATACGCAGTATTTT
TRBD2 | - | TRBJ2-7 | TRBV6-2/TRBV6-3 | CASSYSIQRESYEQYF | TGTGCCAGCAGTTACTCGATACAGCGGGAGTCCTACGAGCAGTACTTC